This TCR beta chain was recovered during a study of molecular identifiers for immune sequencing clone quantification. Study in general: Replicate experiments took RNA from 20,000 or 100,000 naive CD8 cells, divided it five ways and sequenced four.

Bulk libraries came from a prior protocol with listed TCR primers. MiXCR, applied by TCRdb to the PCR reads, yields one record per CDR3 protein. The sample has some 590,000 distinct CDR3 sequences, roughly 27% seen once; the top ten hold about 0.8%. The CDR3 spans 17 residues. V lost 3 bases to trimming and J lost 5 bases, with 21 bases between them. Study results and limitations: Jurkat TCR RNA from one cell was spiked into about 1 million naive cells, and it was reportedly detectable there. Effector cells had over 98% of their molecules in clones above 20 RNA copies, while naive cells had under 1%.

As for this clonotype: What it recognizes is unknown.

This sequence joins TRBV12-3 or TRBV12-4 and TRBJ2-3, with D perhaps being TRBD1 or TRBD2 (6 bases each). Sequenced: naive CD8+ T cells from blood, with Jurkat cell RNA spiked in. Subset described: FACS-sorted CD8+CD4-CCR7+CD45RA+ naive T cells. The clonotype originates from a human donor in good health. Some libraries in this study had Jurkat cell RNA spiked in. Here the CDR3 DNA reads TGTGCCAGCAGTTTGAGGGCCTTTTCTAGGGGGGAAGATACGCAGTATTTT. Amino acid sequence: CASSLRAFSRGEDTQYF.